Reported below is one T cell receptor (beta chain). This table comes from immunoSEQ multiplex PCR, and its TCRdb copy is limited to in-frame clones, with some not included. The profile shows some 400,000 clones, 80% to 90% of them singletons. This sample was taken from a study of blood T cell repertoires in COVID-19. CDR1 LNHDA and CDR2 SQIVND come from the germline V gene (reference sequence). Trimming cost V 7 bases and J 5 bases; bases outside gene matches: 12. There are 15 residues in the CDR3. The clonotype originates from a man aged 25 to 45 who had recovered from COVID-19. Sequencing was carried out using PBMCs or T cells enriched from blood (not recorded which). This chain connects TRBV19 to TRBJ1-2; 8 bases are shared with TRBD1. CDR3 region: CASTDGQGAWYGYTF. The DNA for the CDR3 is TGTGCCAGTACGGACGGCCAGGGGGCATGGTATGGCTACACCTTC.